One and the same sample provided the 17 T cell receptor beta chains below, sequenced in a study of blood T cell repertoires in COVID-19. TCRdb's table, derived via immunoSEQ multiplex PCR, lists solely in-frame clones and lacks some. The sample shows about 140,000 clones, approximately 80% of them seen only once. The sequencing sample was made of PBMCs or T cells enriched from blood (not recorded which). These receptors were taken from a woman between 45 and 65 years old who had recovered from COVID-19.

A word on this clone: At one end the junction does not follow the germline gene, possibly because of a read error. The V and J genes are TRBV2 and TRBJ1-1; TRBD1 agrees at 8 bases. The germline V gene has CDR1 SNHLY and CDR2 FYNNEI. The CDR3 contains 12 residues. CDR3 loop: CASSARGTGITF. The CDR3 region has the DNA TGTGCCAGCAGCGCCAGGGGGACAGGAATCACTTTT.

CDR3 in DNA: TGTGCCAGCAGCGCCGGGGAGAAAAACTATGGCTACACCTTC. Its translation: CASSAGEKNYGYTF. V gene TRBV5-4 combines with J gene TRBJ1-2, with no clear D. V gave up 4 bases and J gave up 2 bases, with 12 bases separating them. The CDR3 has 14 residues. Germline V gene lookup returns CDR1 SGHNT and CDR2 YYREEE (reference sequence).

This clone turned up a few times. The rearrangement uses TRBV3-1 (or the pseudogene TRBV3-2) and TRBJ2-1, with 7 bases that match TRBD1. From germline, CDR1 is LGHDT and CDR2 YNNKEL (reference sequence). Trimming at V came to 1 base and at J to 3 bases, leaving 9 bases not matched to a gene. The CDR3 runs to 17 residues. CDR3 sequence reads: CASSQGHRGRSYNEQFF. CDR3 nucleotide sequence: TGTGCCAGCAGCCAAGGTCACAGGGGAAGAAGCTACAATGAGCAGTTCTTC.

The J gene is TRBJ1-1, the V gene TRBV6-2 or TRBV6-3, with a weak D call TRBD1 (5 bases). Between the trimmed V and J ends, which lost 7 bases and 7 bases, there was a span of 22 bases. The CDR3 is 15 amino acids. Germline V gives CDR1 MNHEY, CDR2 SVGEGT. DNA for the CDR3: TGTGCCAGCACCCCCACGCCCTCTCAGGGAAATGAAGCTTTCTTT. The encoded protein is CASTPTPSQGNEAFF.

The chain recombines TRBV7-3 with TRBJ2-1, with TRBD2 matching over 14 bases. Germline values: CDR1 SGHTA, CDR2 FQGTGA. The V gene end was trimmed by 1 base and the J gene end by 3 bases; junction bases not matched to a gene: 5. CDR3 length equals 18 residues. CDR3 coding DNA: TGTGCCAGCAGCTTAATAGGGACTAGCGGGGGTCTCTACAATGAGCAGTTCTTC. Its translation: CASSLIGTSGGLYNEQFF.

The genes are TRBV18 and TRBJ1-1; 8 positions agree with TRBD1. The germline CDR1 and CDR2 sequences are KGHSH and LQKENI. The junction had 3 bases not matched to a gene; V was cut back by 2 bases and J by 1 base. CDR3 length: 15 amino acids. The CDR3 loop reads CASSPGTGSNTEAFF. The CDR3 DNA follows: TGTGCCAGCTCACCAGGGACAGGATCGAACACTGAAGCTTTCTTT.

The rearrangement uses TRBV4-1 and TRBJ1-5, with D maybe TRBD1 (5 bases). The germline V and J ends were trimmed by 2 bases and 0 bases, with 14 bases remaining between them. Germline V lookup: CDR1 MGHRA, CDR2 YSYEKL. The CDR3 loop spans 17 amino acids. The CDR3 protein is CASSQSRLGGSNQPQHF. In DNA, the CDR3 is TGCGCCAGCAGCCAATCGCGACTCGGGGGTAGCAATCAGCCCCAGCATTTT.

V usage is TRBV7-9 and J usage is TRBJ2-7; 10 bases agree with TRBD1. Germline values: CDR1 SEHNR, CDR2 FQNEAQ (reference sequence). The CDR3 runs 17 residues. With 5 bases clipped from V and 2 bases from J, the junction kept 12 bases outside the gene matches. The chain's CDR3 is CASSADRGRSAPYEQYF. DNA of the CDR3: TGTGCCAGCAGCGCTGACAGGGGGCGCAGTGCGCCCTACGAGCAGTACTTC.

This sequence joins TRBV7-2 and TRBJ2-2, with 9 nucleotides matching TRBD1. Germline loops: CDR1 SGHTA, CDR2 FQGNSA. The CDR3 length is 15 residues. Trimming took 5 bases from V and 6 from J; bases not matched to a gene: 7. CDR3 coding DNA: TGTGCCAGCAGCCCCCGACAGGGGGGCGCCGGGGAGCTGTTTTTT. Amino acid sequence: CASSPRQGGAGELFF.

The table lists this clone with many counts. J is TRBJ2-7 and V is TRBV18; a weak D match, TRBD2 (6 bases). This CDR3 spans 14 amino acids. V was cut by 3 bases and J by 5 bases, with 14 bases left in between. Germline lookup yields CDR1 KGHSH and CDR2 LQKENI. Here the CDR3 DNA reads TGTGCCAGCTCACCTGTGGGAGGAAGGGACGAGCAGTACTTC. Translated: CASSPVGGRDEQYF. The complete variable domain, with remaining parts taken from reference TRBV18 and TRBJ2-7, reads NAGVMQNPRHLVRRRGQEARLRCSPMKGHSHVYWYRQLPEEGLKFMVYLQKENIIDESGMPKERFSAEFPKEGPSILRIQQVVRGDSAAYFCASSPVGGRDEQYFGPGTRLTVT.

The rearrangement links TRBV9 to TRBJ2-1; TRBD2 matches at 14 bases. The trim removed 7 bases at V and 2 bases at J, leaving 2 bases unmatched. The CDR3 loop spans 15 amino acids. Germline assignment: CDR1 SGDLS and CDR2 YYNGEE. CDR3 amino acids: CASATSGGAYNEQFF. In DNA, the CDR3 is TGTGCCAGCGCGACTAGCGGGGGGGCCTACAATGAGCAGTTCTTC. The variable domain in full, with the rest retrieved from reference TRBV9 and TRBJ2-1, is DSGVTQTPKHLITATGQRVTLRCSPRSGDLSVYWYQQSLDQGLQFLIQYYNGEERAKGNILERFSAQQFPDLHSELNLSSLELGDSALYFCASATSGGAYNEQFFGPGTRLTVL.

The chain links TRBV2 to TRBJ2-3; D perhaps matches TRBD2 (7 bases). V gave up 4 bases and J gave up 10 bases, with 21 bases separating them. Germline CDR1 reads SNHLY; CDR2 reads FYNNEI. The length of the CDR3 is 15 residues. CDR3 amino acids: CASSGGGGAKGAQYF. CDR3 in DNA: TGTGCCAGCAGTGGGGGCGGGGGCGCAAAAGGGGCGCAGTATTTT.

The rearrangement uses TRBV2 and TRBJ1-1, with D uncertain. The length of the CDR3 is 11 residues. V shed 6 bases and J shed 8 bases, with 10 bases lying between them. Per germline, CDR1 SNHLY and CDR2 FYNNEI. The CDR3 bases are TGTGCCAGCAGATACAGTTTCGAAGCTTTCTTT. Translated: CASRYSFEAFF.

The chain is built from TRBV28 and TRBJ2-6, with a weak D call TRBD2 (6 bases). Germline V lookup: CDR1 MDHEN, CDR2 SYDVKM. This CDR3 has 15 residues. The V end lost 6 bases, the J end lost 3 bases, and 12 bases lay between the germline ends. CDR3 residues: CASSQAGNGANVLTF. The CDR3 DNA is TGTGCCAGCAGCCAGGCGGGGAATGGGGCCAACGTCCTGACTTTC.

J is TRBJ2-5 and V is TRBV7-8; TRBD1 matches 9 bases. The CDR3 runs 15 residues. Germline CDR1 reads SGHVS; CDR2 reads FQNEAQ. V dropped 6 bases and J dropped 5; count of bases not matched to a gene: 10. CDR3 residues: CASSFTGQGGETQYF. CDR3 coding DNA: TGTGCCAGCAGTTTTACGGGACAGGGAGGGGAGACCCAGTACTTC.

This chain uses TRBV15 with TRBJ1-2, with D unresolved. The V end lost 4 bases, the J end lost 5 bases, and 20 bases lay between the germline ends. The CDR3 spans 16 residues. Per germline, CDR1 LNHNV and CDR2 YYDKDF (reference sequence). The CDR3, as DNA: TGTGCCACCAGCAAAAGGGAGGTCTCAGAAGCATATGGCTACACCTTC. Translation: CATSKREVSEAYGYTF.

This chain links TRBV28 with TRBJ2-5, with D tentatively TRBD2 (5 bases). The CDR3 covers 14 residues. Trimming took 6 bases from V and 5 from J, leaving 16 bases between them. Germline assignment: CDR1 MDHEN and CDR2 SYDVKM. This CDR3 is CASRADAWVETQYF. CDR3 DNA: TGTGCCAGCAGAGCGGACGCTTGGGTGGAGACCCAGTACTTC.